The 27 T cell receptor beta chains below all came from one sample that was sequenced in a study of T cell responses to AZD1222 COVID-19 vaccine. TCRdb's table, derived via immunoSEQ multiplex PCR, lists solely in-frame clones and lacks some. This table holds roughly 130,000 clones, roughly 88% found once. The sequenced sample was peripheral blood, obtained on day 0 of AZD1222 vaccination. The source is an adult in good health.

This rearrangement joins TRBV29-1 to TRBJ1-3; D gene unclear. Deletions cut 5 bases from V and 4 bases from J, with 9 bases between. CDR1 is SQVTM and CDR2 is ANQGSEA in the germline V gene. The CDR3 totals 12 residues. The CDR3 sequence: CSVHKAGNTIYF. CDR3 nucleotide sequence: TGCAGCGTTCATAAGGCAGGAAACACCATATATTTT.

The chain employs TRBV30 and TRBJ1-6; 10 positions match TRBD1. Trimming at V came to 4 bases and at J to 8 bases, leaving 5 bases not matched to a gene. Germline CDR1 and CDR2: GTSNPN and SVGIG (reference sequence). CDR3 length: 14 residues. CDR3 sequence reads: CAWTPGQGHSPLHF. The CDR3 DNA is TGTGCCTGGACGCCGGGACAGGGGCATTCACCCCTCCACTTT. Together with reference TRBV30 and TRBJ1-6, the CDR3 gives the full variable domain: SQTIHQWPATLVQPVGSPLSLECTVEGTSNPNLYWYRQAAGRGLQLLFYSVGIGQISSEVPQNLSASRPQDRQFILSSKKLLLSDSGFYLCAWTPGQGHSPLHFGNGTRLTVT.

The J gene is TRBJ2-3, the V gene TRBV4-1; D is uncertain. This CDR3 spans 15 amino acids. In germline, CDR1 is MGHRA, CDR2 YSYEKL. V shed 0 bases and J shed 11 bases, with 18 bases lying between them. CDR3 nucleotide sequence: TGCGCCAGCAGCCAAGAGGAAGGCGTTCCGATACGGCAGTATTTT. Its protein product is CASSQEEGVPIRQYF.

This clone appeared a few times. V usage is TRBV10-3 and J usage is TRBJ1-4; possible D gene TRBD1, 5 bases. In germline, CDR1 is ENHRY, CDR2 SYGVKD. V was shortened by 8 bases and J by 5 bases, with 15 bases between the two germline ends. The CDR3 runs to 14 residues. DNA of the CDR3: TGTGCCATCCGGGACGGATTTTCAAATGAAAAACTGTTTTTT. Translating it yields CAIRDGFSNEKLFF.

The chain combines TRBV3-1 (or the pseudogene TRBV3-2) with TRBJ2-3; 8 bases line up with TRBD2. Germline CDR1 reads LGHDT; CDR2 reads YNNKEL (reference sequence). Losses at the gene ends were 1 base for V and 0 bases for J; bases not matched to a gene: 3. There are 16 residues in the CDR3. Here the CDR3 DNA reads TGTGCCAGCAGCCAAGTCCCTAGCGGGAGCACAGATACGCAGTATTTT. This gives the protein CASSQVPSGSTDTQYF.

J is TRBJ1-2 and V is TRBV11-2; maybe TRBD1 (6 bases). Per the germline V gene, CDR1 is SGHAT and CDR2 is FQNNGV. Trimming took off 5 bases at V and 8 bases at J, with 18 bases between the two ends. The CDR3 consists of 14 residues. The CDR3 spells CASSPTRQAGGYTF. For the CDR3, the DNA is TGTGCCAGCAGCCCCACCCGACAGGCCGGGGGCTACACCTTC.

The rearrangement uses TRBV6-2 or TRBV6-3 and TRBJ2-3; 12 bases match TRBD2. The V segment lost 2 bases and the J segment 5 bases; nucleotides outside the gene matches: 5. From germline, CDR1 is MNHEY and CDR2 SVGEGT. The CDR3 is 16 residues long. CDR3: CASSYPSGRAGDTQYF. For the CDR3, the DNA is TGTGCCAGCAGTTACCCTAGCGGGAGGGCCGGAGATACGCAGTATTTT.

The V gene is TRBV6-5, the J gene TRBJ1-2; TRBD1 matches at 10 bases. CDR1 and CDR2 from the germline V gene are MNHEY and SVGAGI. Germline trimming cut 5 bases from V and 4 bases from J; bases unmatched to any gene: 4. CDR3 size: 14 residues. CDR3 residues: CASSKRDRGYGYTF. The DNA of the CDR3 is TGTGCCAGCAGTAAAAGGGACAGGGGCTATGGCTACACCTTC.

This sequence joins TRBV19 and TRBJ2-3; 7 bases line up with TRBD2. Trimming removed 3 bases from V and 1 base from J; junction bases left unmatched: 4. The CDR3 extends over 15 amino acids. CDR1 is LNHDA and CDR2 is SQIVND in the germline V gene (reference sequence). In nucleotides, the CDR3 is TGTGCCAGTAGTATTCCTCGGGGGGGCACAGATACGCAGTATTTT. Its translation is CASSIPRGGTDTQYF.

This clone has a handful of counts. The rearrangement uses TRBV27 and TRBJ2-1, with 9 bases identical to TRBD2. V gave up 8 bases and J gave up 4 bases; unmatched junction bases: 9. Germline lookup yields CDR1 MNHEY and CDR2 SMNVEV (reference sequence). The CDR3 extends over 15 amino acids. CDR3 residues: CASGLREGRYNEQFF. The DNA of the CDR3 is TGTGCCAGCGGACTGCGGGAGGGCCGGTACAATGAGCAGTTCTTC.

This sequence joins TRBV19 and TRBJ1-4; 7 bases line up with TRBD1. The germline V gene encodes CDR1 LNHDA and CDR2 SQIVND (reference sequence). The CDR3 runs to 16 residues. V gave up 1 base and J gave up 4 bases; unmatched junction bases: 6. The CDR3 is CASSIGRGQLNEKLFF. The CDR3 DNA sequence: TGTGCCAGTAGTATAGGTCGGGGACAGCTTAATGAAAAACTGTTTTTT.

This chain uses TRBV18 with TRBJ2-5; D is perhaps TRBD2 (5 bases). The V end lost 6 bases, the J end lost 4 bases, and 9 bases lay between the germline ends. CDR1 and CDR2 from the germline V gene are KGHSH and LQKENI. The CDR3 covers 12 residues. CDR3 sequence (DNA): TGTGCCAGCTCTAGGGCGGGAGAGACCCAGTACTTC. It encodes CASSRAGETQYF.

The chain combines TRBV24-1 with TRBJ2-2; D may match TRBD1 or TRBD2 (5 bases each). The germline V gene has CDR1 KGHDR and CDR2 SFDVKD. V lost 3 bases and J lost 0, with 13 bases in between. The CDR3 is made up of 17 amino acids. In DNA form, the CDR3 reads TGTGCCACCAGTGATCCGCTGGGGACCTCGAACACCGGGGAGCTGTTTTTT. Translated: CATSDPLGTSNTGELFF.

The V gene is TRBV5-1, the J gene TRBJ2-5; 11 bases fit TRBD1. CDR3 length equals 18 residues. V shed 0 bases and J 5 bases; nucleotides not matched to a gene: 12. CDR1 and CDR2 from the germline V gene are SGHRS and YFSETQ. This CDR3 is CASSLAPGTGGTGETQYF. The CDR3 DNA reads TGCGCCAGCAGCTTGGCCCCCGGGACAGGGGGGACTGGTGAGACCCAGTACTTC. Looking up the rest from reference TRBV5-1 and TRBJ2-5 gives the full variable domain: KAGVTQTPRYLIKTRGQQVTLSCSPISGHRSVSWYQQTPGQGLQFLFEYFSETQRNKGNFPGRFSGRQFSNSRSEMNVSTLELGDSALYLCASSLAPGTGGTGETQYFGPGTRLLVL.

The CDR3 bases are TGTGCCAGCAGCTTGGGAATGGATTCGGGCCTGGGCACTGAAGCTTTCTTT. This sequence encodes CASSLGMDSGLGTEAFF. V gene TRBV5-4 combines with J gene TRBJ1-1; no reliable D call. Trimming pared 0 bases from V and 4 bases from J, leaving 19 bases between. The CDR3 has 17 residues. In germline, CDR1 is SGHNT, CDR2 YYREEE (reference sequence).

V gene TRBV19 combines with J gene TRBJ2-3; D possibly corresponds to TRBD2 (5 bases). Germline-derived CDR1 and CDR2 are LNHDA and SQIVND (reference sequence). This CDR3 contains 13 residues. The V end lost 5 bases, the J end lost 5 bases, and 11 bases lay between the germline ends. CDR3 coding DNA: TGTGCCAGTAGTGAATGGGGAGTAGATACGCAGTATTTT. Translating gives CASSEWGVDTQYF.

The chain carries TRBV11-3 and TRBJ2-7; no firm D call. The CDR3 runs to 12 residues. V gave up 2 bases and J gave up 3 bases, with 5 bases separating them. From germline, CDR1 is SGHNT and CDR2 YENEEA. This CDR3 reads CASSLTGYEQYF. The DNA for the CDR3 is TGTGCCAGCAGCTTAACGGGCTACGAGCAGTACTTC.

The chain joins TRBV1 to TRBJ2-3; TRBD2, the table's D call, lacks a check against the DNA. TRBV1 is flagged as a pseudogene. This CDR3 region has 21 residues. CDR3 DNA sequence: TGCACCAGCAGCCAATTCGGGTTAGGACGGGGGGTAATGAATCGCACAGATACGCAGTATTTT. Its translation: CTSSQFGLGRGVMNRTDTQYF.

The chain recombines TRBV11-3 with TRBJ2-7; D unclear. The germline V gene encodes CDR1 SGHNT and CDR2 YENEEA. The CDR3 contains 14 residues. The V end was cut by 3 bases, the J end by 0 bases, with 9 bases between. Written as DNA, the CDR3 is TGTGCCAGCAGCTTCAGCGCCAACTCCTACGAGCAGTACTTC. Translating it yields CASSFSANSYEQYF.

The chain carries TRBV29-1 and TRBJ2-3; 13 nucleotides line up with TRBD2. Germline V gene sequence: CDR1 SQVTM, CDR2 ANQGSEA. V lost 6 bases to trimming and J lost 4 bases; unmatched junction nucleotides: 4. CDR3 length equals 14 residues. This CDR3 is CSVTSGRGADTQYF. The CDR3 nucleotides read TGCAGCGTCACTAGCGGGAGGGGGGCAGATACGCAGTATTTT.

The chain uses TRBV9 and TRBJ1-6; 7 nucleotides agree with TRBD1. Per germline, CDR1 SGDLS and CDR2 YYNGEE. This CDR3 has 15 amino acids. V shed 4 bases, J shed 7 bases, and the junction held 8 bases outside the gene matches. The chain's CDR3 is CASSMGQSRNSPLHF. The CDR3 DNA is TGTGCCAGCAGCATGGGACAGTCTCGGAATTCACCCCTCCACTTT.

The J gene is TRBJ1-1, the V gene TRBV19; tentatively, D is TRBD1 (6 bases). The V gene's germline CDR1 is LNHDA and CDR2 SQIVND (reference sequence). The CDR3 consists of 14 residues. Trimming stripped 3 bases from V and 3 bases from J, with 11 bases between. The CDR3 loop is CASSIRGSDTEAFF. CDR3 coding DNA: TGTGCCAGTAGTATCAGGGGTAGTGACACTGAAGCTTTCTTT.

The chain uses TRBV29-1 and TRBJ2-7; D is unresolved. The germline gives CDR1 SQVTM, CDR2 ANQGSEA. CDR3 length: 13 amino acids. The V end lost 8 bases, the J end lost 2 bases, and 16 bases lay between the germline ends. The CDR3 reads CSFQGDKTYEQYF. The CDR3 bases are TGCAGCTTCCAAGGAGATAAGACCTACGAGCAGTACTTC.

CDR3 sequence (DNA): TGTGCCAGCAGCCAAAAAGGACGGAAACAAGAGACCCAGTACTTC. It yields the protein CASSQKGRKQETQYF. The genes are TRBV14 and TRBJ2-5; D not resolved. This CDR3 comprises 15 residues. Germline V gene lookup returns CDR1 SGHDN and CDR2 FVKESK. Deletions cut 2 bases from V and 2 bases from J, with 12 bases between.

V is TRBV10-3 and J is TRBJ1-5; D call uncertain. Germline CDR1 and CDR2: ENHRY and SYGVKD. V was shortened by 4 bases and J by 1 base, with 5 bases between the two germline ends. The CDR3 extends over 13 amino acids. The CDR3 nucleotides read TGTGCCATCAGTGGCCAAAGCAATCAGCCCCAGCATTTT. Amino acid sequence: CAISGQSNQPQHF.

This chain's CDR3 is CASSFQLGQNSYEQYF. DNA of the CDR3: TGTGCCAGCAGCTTCCAGCTGGGACAGAACTCCTACGAGCAGTACTTC. This sequence joins TRBV11-2 and TRBJ2-7, with 7 bases lining up with TRBD1. V lost 3 bases, J lost 0 bases, and 8 bases stayed unmatched. Looked up from germline, CDR1 is SGHAT and CDR2 is FQNNGV. CDR3 length equals 16 residues.

The J gene is TRBJ2-1, the V gene TRBV30; 8 nucleotides match TRBD1. Trimming removed 5 bases from V and 2 bases from J; junction bases left unmatched: 8. Germline CDR1 is GTSNPN and CDR2 is SVGIG (reference sequence). The CDR3 loop spans 15 amino acids. This chain's CDR3 is CAWDRGWQAYNEQFF. DNA of the CDR3: TGTGCCTGGGACAGGGGATGGCAAGCCTACAATGAGCAGTTCTTC. The whole variable domain, remainder taken from reference TRBV30 and TRBJ2-1, is SQTIHQWPATLVQPVGSPLSLECTVEGTSNPNLYWYRQAAGRGLQLLFYSVGIGQISSEVPQNLSASRPQDRQFILSSKKLLLSDSGFYLCAWDRGWQAYNEQFFGPGTRLTVL.